These 5 T cell receptor beta chains were all obtained from the same sample, sequenced in a study of shared clonotypes between healthy human individuals. It was CD45RO-negative cells, positively selected for CCR7, that made up naive CD8 cells, with terminally differentiated effector memory CD45RA+ cells excluded. Produced via immunoSEQ multiplex PCR; TCRdb's table is partial and in-frame only. The sample lists about 700,000 clones, just over 90% occurring once. The sample was naive CD8+ T cells sorted from blood. The source is a man younger than 40 in good health.

The chain links TRBV27 to TRBJ2-7, with 9 positions matching TRBD1. Germline loops: CDR1 MNHEY, CDR2 SMNVEV (reference sequence). Trimming took 3 bases from V and 2 from J; bases not matched to a gene: 2. The CDR3 runs 14 residues. The CDR3: CASSFGTGTYEQYF. CDR3 DNA sequence: TGTGCCAGCAGTTTTGGGACAGGGACCTACGAGCAGTACTTC.

This chain connects TRBV9 to TRBJ2-1; 8 nucleotides align to TRBD2. The CDR3 is 14 residues long. Germline trimming cut 0 bases from V and 8 bases from J; bases unmatched to any gene: 4. Per germline, CDR1 SGDLS and CDR2 YYNGEE. CDR3 in DNA: TGTGCCAGCAGCGTAGGGACTAGCATCCATGAGCAGTTCTTC. Amino acid sequence: CASSVGTSIHEQFF.

The rearrangement uses TRBV7-2 and TRBJ1-1; 7 bases fit TRBD1. V gave up 5 bases and J gave up 1 base; unmatched junction bases: 4. Germline V lookup: CDR1 SGHTA, CDR2 FQGNSA. The CDR3 is made up of 14 amino acids. The DNA for the CDR3 is TGTGCCAGCAGCGACAGGGCTGGGAACACTGAAGCTTTCTTT. This encodes CASSDRAGNTEAFF.

J is TRBJ2-7 and V is TRBV5-1; TRBD2 aligns across 7 bases. The CDR3 runs 14 residues. Germline V gives CDR1 SGHRS, CDR2 YFSETQ. Trimming cost V 3 bases and J 6 bases; bases outside gene matches: 9. The CDR3 loop reads CASSSASGSPEQYF. The CDR3 DNA is TGCGCCAGCAGCTCGGCTAGCGGTAGCCCCGAGCAGTACTTC.

The rearrangement uses TRBV2 and TRBJ2-3; D might be TRBD2 (6 bases). Germline V gives CDR1 SNHLY, CDR2 FYNNEI. The V and J ends lost 8 bases and 1 base respectively, with 16 bases between them. CDR3 length equals 15 residues. The CDR3 sequence is CASGAGRARTDTQYF. The CDR3 nucleotides read TGTGCCAGCGGGGCGGGGCGGGCACGCACAGATACGCAGTATTTT.